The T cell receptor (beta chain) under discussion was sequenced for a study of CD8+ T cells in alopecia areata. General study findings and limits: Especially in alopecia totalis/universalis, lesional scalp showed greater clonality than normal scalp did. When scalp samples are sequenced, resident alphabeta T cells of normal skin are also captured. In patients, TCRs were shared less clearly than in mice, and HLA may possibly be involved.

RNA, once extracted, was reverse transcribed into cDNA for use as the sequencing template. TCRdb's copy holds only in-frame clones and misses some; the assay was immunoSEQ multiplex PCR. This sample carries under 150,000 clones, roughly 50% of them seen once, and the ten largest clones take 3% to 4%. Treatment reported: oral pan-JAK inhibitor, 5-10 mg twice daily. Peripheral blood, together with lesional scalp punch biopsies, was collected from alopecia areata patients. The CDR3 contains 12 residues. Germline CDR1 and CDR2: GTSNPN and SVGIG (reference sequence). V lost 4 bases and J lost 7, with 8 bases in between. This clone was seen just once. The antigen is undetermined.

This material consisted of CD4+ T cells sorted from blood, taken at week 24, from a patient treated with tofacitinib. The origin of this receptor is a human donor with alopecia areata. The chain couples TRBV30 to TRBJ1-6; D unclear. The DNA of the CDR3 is TGTGCCTGGACCCGTCGAAATTCACCCCTCCACTTT. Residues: CAWTRRNSPLHF. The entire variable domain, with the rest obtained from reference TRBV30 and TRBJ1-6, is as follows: SQTIHQWPATLVQPVGSPLSLECTVEGTSNPNLYWYRQAAGRGLQLLFYSVGIGQISSEVPQNLSASRPQDRQFILSSKKLLLSDSGFYLCAWTRRNSPLHFGNGTRLTVT.